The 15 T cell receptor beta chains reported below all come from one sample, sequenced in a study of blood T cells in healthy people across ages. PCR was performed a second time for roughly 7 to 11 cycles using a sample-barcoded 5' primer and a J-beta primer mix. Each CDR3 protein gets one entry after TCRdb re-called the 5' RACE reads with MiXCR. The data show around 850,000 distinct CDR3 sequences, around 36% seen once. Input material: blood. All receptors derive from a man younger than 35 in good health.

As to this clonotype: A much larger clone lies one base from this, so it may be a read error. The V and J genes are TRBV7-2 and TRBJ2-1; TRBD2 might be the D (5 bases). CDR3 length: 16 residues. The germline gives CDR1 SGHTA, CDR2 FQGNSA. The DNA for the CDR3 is TGTGCCGGCAGCCTAGGGCGCGGGCGCTCCTACAATGAGCAGTTCTTC. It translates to CAGSLGRGRSYNEQFF.

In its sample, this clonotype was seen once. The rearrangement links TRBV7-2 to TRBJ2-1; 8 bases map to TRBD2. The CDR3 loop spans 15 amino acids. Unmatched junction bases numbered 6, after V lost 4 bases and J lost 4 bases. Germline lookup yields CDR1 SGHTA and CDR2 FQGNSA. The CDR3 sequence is CASSSSGLGYNEQFF. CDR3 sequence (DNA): TGTGCCAGCAGCTCCTCGGGACTAGGTTACAATGAGCAGTTCTTC.

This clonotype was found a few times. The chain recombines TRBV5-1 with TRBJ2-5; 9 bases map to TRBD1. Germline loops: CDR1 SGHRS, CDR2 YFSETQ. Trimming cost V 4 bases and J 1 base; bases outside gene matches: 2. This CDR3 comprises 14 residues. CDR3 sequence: CASSTGQGQETQYF. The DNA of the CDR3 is TGCGCCAGCAGCACGGGACAGGGCCAAGAGACCCAGTACTTC.

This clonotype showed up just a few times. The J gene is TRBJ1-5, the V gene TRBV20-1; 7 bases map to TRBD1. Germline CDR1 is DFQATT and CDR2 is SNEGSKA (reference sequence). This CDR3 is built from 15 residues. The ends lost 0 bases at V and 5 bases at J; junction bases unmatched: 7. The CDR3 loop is CSARDYARGHQPQHF. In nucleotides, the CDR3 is TGCAGTGCTAGAGATTACGCGAGGGGGCATCAGCCCCAGCATTTT.

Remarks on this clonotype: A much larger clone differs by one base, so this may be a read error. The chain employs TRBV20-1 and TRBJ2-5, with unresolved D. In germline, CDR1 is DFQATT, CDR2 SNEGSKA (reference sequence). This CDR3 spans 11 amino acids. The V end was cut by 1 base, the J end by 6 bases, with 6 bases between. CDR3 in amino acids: CSARVMKTQYF. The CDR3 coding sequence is TGCAGTGCTAGAGTGATGAAGACCCAGTACTTC.

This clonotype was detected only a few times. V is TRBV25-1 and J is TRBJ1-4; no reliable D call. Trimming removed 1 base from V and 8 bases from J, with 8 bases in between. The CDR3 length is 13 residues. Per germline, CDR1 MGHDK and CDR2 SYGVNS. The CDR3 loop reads CASSEFGREKLFF. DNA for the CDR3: TGTGCCAGCAGTGAATTTGGGAGGGAAAAACTGTTTTTT. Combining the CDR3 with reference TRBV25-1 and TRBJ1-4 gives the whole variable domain EADIYQTPRYLVIGTGKKITLECSQTMGHDKMYWYQQDPGMELHLIHYSYGVNSTEKGDLSSESTVSRIRTEHFPLTLESARPSHTSQYLCASSEFGREKLFFGSGTQLSVL.

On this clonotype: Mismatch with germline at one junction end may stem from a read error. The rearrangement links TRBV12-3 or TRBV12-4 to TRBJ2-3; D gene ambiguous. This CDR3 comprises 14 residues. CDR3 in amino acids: CASSRSVTADMQYF. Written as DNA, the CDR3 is TGTGCCAGCAGTCGCTCCGTGACGGCAGATATGCAGTATTTT.

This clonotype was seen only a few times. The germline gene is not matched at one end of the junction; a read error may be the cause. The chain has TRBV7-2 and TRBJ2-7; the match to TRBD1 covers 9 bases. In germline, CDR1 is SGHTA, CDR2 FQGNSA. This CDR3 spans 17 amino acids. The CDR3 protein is CASSSLSRDRDSYEQYF. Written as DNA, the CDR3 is TGCGCCAGCAGCTCCCTTTCGAGGGACAGGGACTCCTACGAGCAGTACTTC.

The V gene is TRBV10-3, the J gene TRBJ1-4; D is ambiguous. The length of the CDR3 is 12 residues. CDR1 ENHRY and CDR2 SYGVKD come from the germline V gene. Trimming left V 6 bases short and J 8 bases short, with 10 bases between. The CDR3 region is CAISPRSEKLFF. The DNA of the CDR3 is TGTGCCATCAGCCCTAGATCGGAAAAACTGTTTTTT.

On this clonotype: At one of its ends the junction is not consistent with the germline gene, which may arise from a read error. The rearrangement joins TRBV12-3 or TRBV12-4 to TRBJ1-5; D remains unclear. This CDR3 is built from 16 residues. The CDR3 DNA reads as TGTGCCAACAGTTTTGTTGGGCAGATTAGCAATCAGCCCCAGCATTTT. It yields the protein CANSFVGQISNQPQHF.

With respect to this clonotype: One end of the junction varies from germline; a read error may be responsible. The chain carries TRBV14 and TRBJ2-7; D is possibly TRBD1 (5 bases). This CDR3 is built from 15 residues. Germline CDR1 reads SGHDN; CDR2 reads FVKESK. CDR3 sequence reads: CASGQVGRASYEQYF. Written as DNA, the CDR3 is TGTGCCAGCGGCCAAGTGGGCAGGGCGTCCTACGAGCAGTACTTC.

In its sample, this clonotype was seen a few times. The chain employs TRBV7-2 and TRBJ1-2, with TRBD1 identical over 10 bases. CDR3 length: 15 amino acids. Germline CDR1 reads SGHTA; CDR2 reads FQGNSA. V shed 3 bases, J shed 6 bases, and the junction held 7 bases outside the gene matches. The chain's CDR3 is CASSLPGTGDDGYTF. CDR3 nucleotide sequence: TGTGCCAGCAGCTTGCCCGGGACAGGGGACGATGGCTACACCTTC.

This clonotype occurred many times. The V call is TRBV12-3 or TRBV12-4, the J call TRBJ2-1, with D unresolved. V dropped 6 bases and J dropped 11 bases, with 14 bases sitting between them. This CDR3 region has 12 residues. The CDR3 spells CASSTHPDQQFF. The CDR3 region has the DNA TGTGCCAGCAGCACTCACCCGGACCAGCAGTTCTTC.

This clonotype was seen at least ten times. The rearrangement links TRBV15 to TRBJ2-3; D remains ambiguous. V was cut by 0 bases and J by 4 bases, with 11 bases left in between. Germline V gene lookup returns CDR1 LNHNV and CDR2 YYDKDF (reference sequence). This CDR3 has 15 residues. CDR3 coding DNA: TGTGCCACCAGCAGAGATAGCTGGGTGTCAGATACGCAGTATTTT. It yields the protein CATSRDSWVSDTQYF.

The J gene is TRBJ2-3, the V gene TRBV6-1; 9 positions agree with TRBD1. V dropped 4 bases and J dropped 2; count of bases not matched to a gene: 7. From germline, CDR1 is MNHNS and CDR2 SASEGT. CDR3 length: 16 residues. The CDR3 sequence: CASSARGQGYTDTQYF. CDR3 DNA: TGTGCCAGCAGTGCCAGGGGACAGGGATACACAGATACGCAGTATTTT.